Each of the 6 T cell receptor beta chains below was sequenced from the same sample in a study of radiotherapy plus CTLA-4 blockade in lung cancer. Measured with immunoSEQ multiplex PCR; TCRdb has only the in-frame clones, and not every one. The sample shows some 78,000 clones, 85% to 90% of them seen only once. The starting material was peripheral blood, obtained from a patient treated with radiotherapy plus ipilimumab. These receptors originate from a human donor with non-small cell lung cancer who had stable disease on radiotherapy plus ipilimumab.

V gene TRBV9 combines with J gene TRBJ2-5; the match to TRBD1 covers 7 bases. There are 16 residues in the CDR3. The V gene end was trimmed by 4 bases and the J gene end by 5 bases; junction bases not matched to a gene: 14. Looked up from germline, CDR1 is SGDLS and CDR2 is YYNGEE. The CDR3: CASSPREGAPLETQYF. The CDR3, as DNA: TGTGCCAGCAGCCCTCGCGAGGGGGCGCCTTTGGAGACCCAGTACTTC.

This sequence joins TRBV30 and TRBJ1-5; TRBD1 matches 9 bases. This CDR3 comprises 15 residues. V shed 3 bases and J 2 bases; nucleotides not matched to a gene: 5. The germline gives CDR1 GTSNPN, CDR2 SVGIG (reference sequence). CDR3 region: CAWRSRTGGNQPQHF. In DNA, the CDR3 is TGTGCCTGGAGAAGTAGGACAGGGGGCAATCAGCCCCAGCATTTT.

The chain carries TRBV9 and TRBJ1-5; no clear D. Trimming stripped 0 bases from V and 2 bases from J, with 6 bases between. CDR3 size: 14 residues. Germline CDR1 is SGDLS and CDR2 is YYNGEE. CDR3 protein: CASSVGAGNQPQHF. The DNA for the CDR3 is TGTGCCAGCAGCGTAGGGGCAGGCAATCAGCCCCAGCATTTT. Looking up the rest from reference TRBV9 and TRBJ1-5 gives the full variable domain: DSGVTQTPKHLITATGQRVTLRCSPRSGDLSVYWYQQSLDQGLQFLIQYYNGEERAKGNILERFSAQQFPDLHSELNLSSLELGDSALYFCASSVGAGNQPQHFGDGTRLSIL.

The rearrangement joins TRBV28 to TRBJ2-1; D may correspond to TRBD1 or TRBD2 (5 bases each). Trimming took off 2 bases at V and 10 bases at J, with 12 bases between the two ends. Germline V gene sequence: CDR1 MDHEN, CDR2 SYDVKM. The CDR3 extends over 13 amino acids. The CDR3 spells CASSLSMGTEQFF. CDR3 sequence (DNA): TGTGCCAGCAGTTTAAGTATGGGGACCGAGCAGTTCTTC.

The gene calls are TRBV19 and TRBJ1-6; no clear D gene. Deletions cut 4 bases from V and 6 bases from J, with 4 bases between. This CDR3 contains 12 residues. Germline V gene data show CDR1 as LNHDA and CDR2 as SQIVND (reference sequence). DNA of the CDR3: TGTGCCAGTAGTAGGATTAATTCACCCCTCCACTTT. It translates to CASSRINSPLHF.

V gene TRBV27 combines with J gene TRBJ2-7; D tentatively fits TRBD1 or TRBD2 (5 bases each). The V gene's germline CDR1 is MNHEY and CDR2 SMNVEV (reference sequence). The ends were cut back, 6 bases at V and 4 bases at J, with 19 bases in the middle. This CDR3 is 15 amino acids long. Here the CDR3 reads CASSDTRGLNYEQYF. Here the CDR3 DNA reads TGTGCCAGCAGCGATACCCGGGGCTTAAATTACGAGCAGTACTTC.